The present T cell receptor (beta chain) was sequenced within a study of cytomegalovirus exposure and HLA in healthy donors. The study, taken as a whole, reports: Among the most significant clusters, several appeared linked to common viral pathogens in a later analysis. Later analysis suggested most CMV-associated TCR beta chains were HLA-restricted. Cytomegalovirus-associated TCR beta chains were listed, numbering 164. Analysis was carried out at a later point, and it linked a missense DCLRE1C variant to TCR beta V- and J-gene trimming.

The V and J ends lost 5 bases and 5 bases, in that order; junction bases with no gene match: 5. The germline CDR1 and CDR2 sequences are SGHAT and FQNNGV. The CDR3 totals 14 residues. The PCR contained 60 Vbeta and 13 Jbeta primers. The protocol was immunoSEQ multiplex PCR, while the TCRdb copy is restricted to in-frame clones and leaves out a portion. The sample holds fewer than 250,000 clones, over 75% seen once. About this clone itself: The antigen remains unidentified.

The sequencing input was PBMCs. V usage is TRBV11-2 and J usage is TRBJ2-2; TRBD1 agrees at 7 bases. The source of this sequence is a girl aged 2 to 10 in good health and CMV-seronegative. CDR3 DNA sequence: TGTGCCAGCAGCAGGGACAGACTAACCGGGGAGCTGTTTTTT. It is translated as CASSRDRLTGELFF.